This T cell receptor beta chain was documented in a study of human T cells and chemical hapten exposure. The sample's time point: patch test 3, about 24 weeks after DPC sensitization. Treatment specified: therapeutic diphenylcyclopropenone sensitization with weekly scalp DPC. V was shortened by 7 bases and J by 9 bases, with 16 bases between the two germline ends. Germline CDR1 MDHEN, CDR2 SYDVKM. The CDR3 sequence is 13 residues long. TCRdb re-analysed the RACE reads in MiXCR, keeping a single row per CDR3 protein. This table has 150,000 to 200,000 distinct CDR3 sequences, 24% appearing once. This clonotype has just a few counts.

This specimen was whole blood, taken in connection with sensitization to the hapten diphenylcyclopropenone (DPC). The chain combines TRBV28 with TRBJ2-1, with D possibly matching TRBD1 (5 bases). The clonotype comes from a woman aged 40 to 50 with alopecia areata. Some clones in this sample may be carry-over from other donors' samples. CDR3 loop: CASNPRQFSEQFF. The CDR3, as DNA: TGTGCCAGCAACCCCCGACAGTTCTCTGAGCAGTTCTTC. Looking up the rest from reference TRBV28 and TRBJ2-1 gives the full variable domain: DVKVTQSSRYLVKRTGEKVFLECVQDMDHENMFWYRQDPGLGLRLIYFSYDVKMKEKGDIPEGYSVSREKKERFSLILESASTNQTSMYLCASNPRQFSEQFFGPGTRLTVL.